This TCR beta chain came from a study of blood T cell repertoires in COVID-19. Study details: The samples span acute and convalescent COVID-19 from the United States, Italy and Spain. Sample material is recorded as cDNA or gDNA derived from T cells, B-cell-depleted T cells, or PBMCs.

Produced via immunoSEQ multiplex PCR; TCRdb's table is partial and in-frame only. The sample includes approximately 210,000 clones, approximately 84% of them seen just once. Per germline, CDR1 KGHSH and CDR2 LQKENI. The CDR3 has 18 residues. The V and J ends lost 4 bases and 0 bases, in that order; junction bases with no gene match: 7. Sequencing was carried out using peripheral blood. The gene calls are TRBV18 and TRBJ2-7; 15 bases map to TRBD2. The TCR sequence derives from a woman in her 70s with active or convalescent COVID-19. In DNA, the CDR3 is TGTGCCAGCTCACTAACGGGGACTAGCGGGAGGCGCTCCTACGAGCAGTACTTC. Its translation is CASSLTGTSGRRSYEQYF. The variable domain in full, with the rest retrieved from reference TRBV18 and TRBJ2-7, is NAGVMQNPRHLVRRRGQEARLRCSPMKGHSHVYWYRQLPEEGLKFMVYLQKENIIDESGMPKERFSAEFPKEGPSILRIQQVVRGDSAAYFCASSLTGTSGRRSYEQYFGPGTRLTVT.